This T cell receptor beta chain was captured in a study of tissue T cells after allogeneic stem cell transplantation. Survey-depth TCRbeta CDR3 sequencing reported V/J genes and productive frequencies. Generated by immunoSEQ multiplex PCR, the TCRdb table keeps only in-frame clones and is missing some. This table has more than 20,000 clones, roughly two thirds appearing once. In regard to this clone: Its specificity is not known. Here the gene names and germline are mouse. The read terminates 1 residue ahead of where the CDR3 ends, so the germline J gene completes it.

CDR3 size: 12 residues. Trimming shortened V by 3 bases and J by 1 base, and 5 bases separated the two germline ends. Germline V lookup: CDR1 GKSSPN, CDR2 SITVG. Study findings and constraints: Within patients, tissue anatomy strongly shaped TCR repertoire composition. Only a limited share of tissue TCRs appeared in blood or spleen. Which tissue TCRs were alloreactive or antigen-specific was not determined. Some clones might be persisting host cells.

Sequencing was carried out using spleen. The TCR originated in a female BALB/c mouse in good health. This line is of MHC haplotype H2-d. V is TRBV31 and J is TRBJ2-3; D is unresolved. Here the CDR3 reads CAWSHGAETLYF. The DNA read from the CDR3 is TGTGCCTGGAGCCACGGTGCAGAAACGCTGTAT.